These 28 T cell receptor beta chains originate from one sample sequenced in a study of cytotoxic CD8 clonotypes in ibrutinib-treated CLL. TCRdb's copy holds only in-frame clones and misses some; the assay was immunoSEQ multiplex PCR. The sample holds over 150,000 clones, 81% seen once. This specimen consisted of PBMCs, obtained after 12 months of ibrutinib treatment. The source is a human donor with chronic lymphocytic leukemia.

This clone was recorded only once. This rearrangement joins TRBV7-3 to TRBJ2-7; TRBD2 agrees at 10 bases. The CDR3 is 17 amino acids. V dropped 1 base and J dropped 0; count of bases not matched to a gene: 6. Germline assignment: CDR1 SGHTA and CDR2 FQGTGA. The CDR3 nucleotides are TGTGCCAGCAGCTTAAGGGGACTAGCGCCCAGCTCCTACGAGCAGTACTTC. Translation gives CASSLRGLAPSSYEQYF.

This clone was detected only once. Written as DNA, the CDR3 is TGCAGCGTTGACGGGCAGGGGGCGTTTCGGCAGTACTTC. This gives the protein CSVDGQGAFRQYF. The gene calls are TRBV29-1 and TRBJ2-7, with 8 bases fitting TRBD1. Germline V gene data show CDR1 as SQVTM and CDR2 as ANQGSEA. This CDR3 is built from 13 residues. The V gene end was trimmed by 3 bases and the J gene end by 9 bases; junction bases not matched to a gene: 10.

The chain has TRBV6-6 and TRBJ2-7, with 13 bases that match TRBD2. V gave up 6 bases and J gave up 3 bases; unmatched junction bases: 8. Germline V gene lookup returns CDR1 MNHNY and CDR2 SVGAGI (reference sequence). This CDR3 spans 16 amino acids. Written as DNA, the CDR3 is TGTGCCAGCAGCCGAGGGGGACTAGCGGGAATCTACGAGCAGTACTTC. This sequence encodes CASSRGGLAGIYEQYF.

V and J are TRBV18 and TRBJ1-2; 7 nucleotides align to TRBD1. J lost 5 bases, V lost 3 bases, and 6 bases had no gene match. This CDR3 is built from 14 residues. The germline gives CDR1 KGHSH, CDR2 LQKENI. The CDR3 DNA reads TGTGCCAGCTCACCTTCGGGGACAGTTTATGGCTACACCTTC. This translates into CASSPSGTVYGYTF.

CDR3 DNA: TGTGCCAGCTCACCACCGCCACAGGGGAATGAGCAGTTCTTC. It codes for CASSPPPQGNEQFF. This sequence joins TRBV18 and TRBJ2-1; TRBD1 agrees at 7 bases. Germline V CDR1 and CDR2: KGHSH, LQKENI. V trimming: 0 bases; J trimming: 7 bases; junction bases outside the gene matches: 3. CDR3 length equals 14 residues.

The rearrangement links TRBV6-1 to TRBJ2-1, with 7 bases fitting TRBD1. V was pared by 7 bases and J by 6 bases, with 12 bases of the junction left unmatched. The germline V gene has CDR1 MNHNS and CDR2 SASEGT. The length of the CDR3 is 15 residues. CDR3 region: CASKTGTVGSNEQFF. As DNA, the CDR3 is TGTGCCAGCAAAACCGGGACAGTCGGTTCCAATGAGCAGTTCTTC.

CDR3 sequence: CASSPGGGAANYGYTF. The CDR3 coding sequence is TGTGCCAGCAGCCCCGGGGGGGGCGCAGCTAACTATGGCTACACCTTC. This chain uses TRBV7-9 with TRBJ1-2; maybe TRBD1 (6 bases). V dropped 5 bases and J dropped 0 bases, with 16 bases sitting between them. CDR1 is SEHNR and CDR2 is FQNEAQ in the germline V gene (reference sequence). The CDR3 length is 16 residues.

CDR3 sequence reads: CASSQDGGTTNEKLFF. In nucleotides, the CDR3 is TGCGCCAGCAGCCAAGACGGGGGGACAACTAATGAAAAACTGTTTTTT. V is TRBV4-1 and J is TRBJ1-4; D might be TRBD1 (5 bases). Germline loops: CDR1 MGHRA, CDR2 YSYEKL. The V and J ends lost 0 bases and 0 bases respectively, with 8 bases between them. CDR3 size: 16 residues.

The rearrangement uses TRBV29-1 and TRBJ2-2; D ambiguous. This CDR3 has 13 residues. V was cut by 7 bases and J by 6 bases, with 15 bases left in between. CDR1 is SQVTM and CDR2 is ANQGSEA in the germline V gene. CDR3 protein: CSARLHFPGELFF. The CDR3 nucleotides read TGCAGCGCTAGACTGCATTTCCCCGGGGAGCTGTTTTTT.

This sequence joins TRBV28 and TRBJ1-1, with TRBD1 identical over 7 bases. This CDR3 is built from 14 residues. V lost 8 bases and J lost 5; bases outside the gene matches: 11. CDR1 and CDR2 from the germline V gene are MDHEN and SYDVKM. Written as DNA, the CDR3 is TGTGCCAGCCGGCGGAGGGGGCGGTGGACTGAAGCTTTCTTT. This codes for CASRRRGRWTEAFF.

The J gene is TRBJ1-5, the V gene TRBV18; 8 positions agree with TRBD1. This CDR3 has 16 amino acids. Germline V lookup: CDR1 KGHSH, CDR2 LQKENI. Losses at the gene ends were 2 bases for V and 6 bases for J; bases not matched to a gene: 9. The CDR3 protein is CASSPAVGTGGQPQHF. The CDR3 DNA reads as TGTGCCAGCTCACCAGCAGTGGGGACAGGCGGTCAGCCCCAGCATTTT.

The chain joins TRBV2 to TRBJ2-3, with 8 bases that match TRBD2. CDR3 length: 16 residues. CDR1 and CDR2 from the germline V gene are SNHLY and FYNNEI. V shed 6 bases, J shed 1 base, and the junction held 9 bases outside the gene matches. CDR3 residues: CASRGIERGRTDTQYF. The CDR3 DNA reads TGTGCCAGCAGGGGAATAGAGCGGGGGCGCACAGATACGCAGTATTTT.

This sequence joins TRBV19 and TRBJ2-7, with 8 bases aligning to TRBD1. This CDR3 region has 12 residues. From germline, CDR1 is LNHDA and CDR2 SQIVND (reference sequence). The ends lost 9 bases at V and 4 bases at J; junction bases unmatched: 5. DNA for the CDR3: TGTGCCAGCGGACAGGGACCTTACGAGCAGTACTTC. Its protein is CASGQGPYEQYF.

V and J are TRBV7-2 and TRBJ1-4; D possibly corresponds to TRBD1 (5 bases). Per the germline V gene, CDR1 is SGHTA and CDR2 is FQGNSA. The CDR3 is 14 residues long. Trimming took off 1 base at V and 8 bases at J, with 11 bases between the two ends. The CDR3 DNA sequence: TGTGCCAGCAGCTTAGTCAGACGGGGGGAAAAACTGTTTTTT. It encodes CASSLVRRGEKLFF.

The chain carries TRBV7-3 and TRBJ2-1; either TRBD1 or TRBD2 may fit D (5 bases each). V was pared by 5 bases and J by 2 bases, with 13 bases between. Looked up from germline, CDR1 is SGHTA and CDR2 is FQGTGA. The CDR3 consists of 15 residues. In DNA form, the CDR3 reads TGTGCCAGCAGCGTTACCGGGACGACCTACAATGAGCAGTTCTTC. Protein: CASSVTGTTYNEQFF.

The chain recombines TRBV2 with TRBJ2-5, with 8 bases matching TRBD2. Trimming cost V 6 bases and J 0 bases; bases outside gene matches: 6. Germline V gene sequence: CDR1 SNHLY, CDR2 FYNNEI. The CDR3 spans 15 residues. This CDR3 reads CASRARLANQETQYF. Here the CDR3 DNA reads TGTGCCAGCAGGGCCAGACTAGCGAACCAAGAGACCCAGTACTTC.

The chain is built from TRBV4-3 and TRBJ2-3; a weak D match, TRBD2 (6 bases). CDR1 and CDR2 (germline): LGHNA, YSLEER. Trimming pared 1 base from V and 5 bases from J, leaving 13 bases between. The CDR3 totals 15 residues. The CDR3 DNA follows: TGCGCCAGCAGCCAAGTGGGAGGTATGGGAGATACGCAGTATTTT. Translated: CASSQVGGMGDTQYF.

Here the CDR3 DNA reads TGTGCCAGCAGTCCACCCGGATCGGAATTCGACGAGCAGTACTTC. This gives the protein CASSPPGSEFDEQYF. This rearrangement joins TRBV6-6 to TRBJ2-7; D is uncertain. This CDR3 spans 15 amino acids. The germline V gene encodes CDR1 MNHNY and CDR2 SVGAGI (reference sequence). The V end lost 5 bases, the J end lost 5 bases, and 19 bases lay between the germline ends.

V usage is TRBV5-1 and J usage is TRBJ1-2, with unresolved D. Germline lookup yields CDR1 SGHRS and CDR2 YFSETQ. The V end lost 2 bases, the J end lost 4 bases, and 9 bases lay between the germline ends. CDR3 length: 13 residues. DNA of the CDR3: TGCGCCAGCAGCTTAGAGTGGGCCTATGGCTACACCTTC. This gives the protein CASSLEWAYGYTF.

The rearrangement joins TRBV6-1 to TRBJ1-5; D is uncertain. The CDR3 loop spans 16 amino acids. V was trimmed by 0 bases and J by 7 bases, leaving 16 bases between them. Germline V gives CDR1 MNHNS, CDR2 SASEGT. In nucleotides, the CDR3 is TGTGCCAGCAGTGAAGCTCTTTCAGGCGGTTTGCAGCCCCAGCATTTT. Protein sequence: CASSEALSGGLQPQHF.

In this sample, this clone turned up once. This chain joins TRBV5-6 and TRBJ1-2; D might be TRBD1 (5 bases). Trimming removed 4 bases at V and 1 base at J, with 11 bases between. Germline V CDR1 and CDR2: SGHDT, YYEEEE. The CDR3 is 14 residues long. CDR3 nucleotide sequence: TGTGCCAGCAGCGGGGAGGGGCGTAACTATGGCTACACCTTC. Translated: CASSGEGRNYGYTF.

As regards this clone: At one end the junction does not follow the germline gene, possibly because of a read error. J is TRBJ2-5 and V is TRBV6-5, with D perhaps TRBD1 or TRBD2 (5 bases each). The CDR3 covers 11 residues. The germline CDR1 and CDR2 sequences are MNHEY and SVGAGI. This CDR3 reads CASTTRGSIHF. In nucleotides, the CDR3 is TGTGCCAGCACCACACGGGGCTCTATCCACTTC.

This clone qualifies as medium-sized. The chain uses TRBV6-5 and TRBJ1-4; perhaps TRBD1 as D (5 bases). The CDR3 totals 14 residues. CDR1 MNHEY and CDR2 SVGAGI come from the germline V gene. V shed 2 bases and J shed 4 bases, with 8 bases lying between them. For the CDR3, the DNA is TGTGCCAGCAGTTACCTGGGGCTTAATGAAAAACTGTTTTTT. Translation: CASSYLGLNEKLFF.

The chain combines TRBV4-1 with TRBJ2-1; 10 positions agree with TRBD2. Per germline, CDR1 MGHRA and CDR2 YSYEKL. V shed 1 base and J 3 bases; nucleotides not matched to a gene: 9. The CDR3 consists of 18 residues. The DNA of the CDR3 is TGCGCCAGCAGCCAAGTCCCCCCTAGCGGGAGACACTACAATGAGCAGTTCTTC. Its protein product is CASSQVPPSGRHYNEQFF.

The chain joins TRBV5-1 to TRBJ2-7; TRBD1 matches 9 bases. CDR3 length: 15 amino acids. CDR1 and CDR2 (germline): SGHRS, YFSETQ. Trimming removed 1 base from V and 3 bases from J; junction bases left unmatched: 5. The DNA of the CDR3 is TGCGCCAGCAGCTTGTCGGACAGGGGTATCTACGAGCAGTACTTC. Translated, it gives CASSLSDRGIYEQYF.

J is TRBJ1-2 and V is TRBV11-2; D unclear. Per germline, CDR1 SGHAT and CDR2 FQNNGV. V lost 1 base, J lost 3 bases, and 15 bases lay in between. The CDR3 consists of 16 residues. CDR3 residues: CASSLARAGSYYGYTF. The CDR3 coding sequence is TGTGCCAGCAGCTTAGCTAGGGCGGGCAGCTACTATGGCTACACCTTC.

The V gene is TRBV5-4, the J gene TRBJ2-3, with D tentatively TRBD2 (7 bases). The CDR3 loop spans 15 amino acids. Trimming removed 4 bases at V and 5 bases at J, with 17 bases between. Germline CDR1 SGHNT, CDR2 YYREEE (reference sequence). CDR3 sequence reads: CASSIRGGPGDTQYF. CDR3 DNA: TGTGCCAGCAGCATTAGGGGGGGCCCGGGAGATACGCAGTATTTT.

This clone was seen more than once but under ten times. The CDR3 spells CASSLTPIQKTRYMNTEAFF. CDR3 in DNA: TGTGCCAGCAGCTTAACGCCCATACAGAAAACTAGATACATGAACACTGAAGCTTTCTTT. The chain recombines TRBV13 with TRBJ1-1; no reliable D call. The V gene's germline CDR1 is PRHDT and CDR2 FYEKMQ (reference sequence). V dropped 2 bases and J dropped 0 bases, with 25 bases sitting between them. CDR3 size: 20 residues.